These 26 T cell receptor beta chains originate from one sample sequenced in a study of identical twins. MiXCR was run by TCRdb on the 5' RACE reads, yielding one entry per CDR3 protein. The sample records roughly 570,000 distinct CDR3 sequences, roughly 9.9% being singletons. The same data also contributed to another study, on yellow fever vaccine responses in identical twins.

Sample: PBMCs. All receptors come from a woman under 30 in good health.

V usage is TRBV7-2 and J usage is TRBJ2-3, with a possible D match to TRBD2 (6 bases). Deletions cut 0 bases from V and 2 bases from J, with 12 bases between. CDR3 length: 16 residues. Germline loops: CDR1 SGHTA, CDR2 FQGNSA. The CDR3 sequence: CASSLAFRTNTDTQYF. The CDR3 DNA is TGTGCCAGCAGCTTAGCGTTTAGGACTAACACAGATACGCAGTATTTT.

This clonotype was seen more than once but under ten times. This chain uses TRBV5-1 with TRBJ2-5; D remains ambiguous. Looked up from germline, CDR1 is SGHRS and CDR2 is YFSETQ. Trimming left V 0 bases short and J 1 base short, with 7 bases between. CDR3 length: 14 amino acids. The CDR3 is CASSLAAFQETQYF. In DNA, the CDR3 is TGCGCCAGCAGCTTGGCGGCCTTCCAAGAGACCCAGTACTTC.

This clonotype appeared once. The gene calls are TRBV7-9 and TRBJ1-2; TRBD1 agrees at 7 bases. After removal of 5 bases from V and 4 bases from J, the junction contained 7 bases not matched to a gene. The CDR3 is 14 residues long. Germline V lookup: CDR1 SEHNR, CDR2 FQNEAQ (reference sequence). The CDR3 DNA follows: TGTGCCAGCAGCACCTGGACAGGTCCCTATGGCTACACCTTC. It encodes CASSTWTGPYGYTF.

The chain carries TRBV11-2 and TRBJ2-7; D not certain. The V and J ends lost 3 bases and 3 bases respectively, with 9 bases between them. Germline V gives CDR1 SGHAT, CDR2 FQNNGV. The CDR3 is 13 residues long. CDR3 amino acids: CASSFAGDYEQYF. CDR3 in DNA: TGTGCCAGCAGCTTCGCCGGTGACTACGAGCAGTACTTC.

This clonotype was picked up a small number of times. This chain connects TRBV5-1 to TRBJ2-2, with TRBD1 identical over 10 bases. This CDR3 has 19 amino acids. V shed 4 bases, J shed 5 bases, and the junction held 17 bases outside the gene matches. Germline CDR1 is SGHRS and CDR2 is YFSETQ. This chain's CDR3 is CASSLLPRTWDRGTGELFF. The CDR3, as DNA: TGCGCCAGCAGCCTTCTACCCAGAACTTGGGACAGGGGAACCGGGGAGCTGTTTTTT.

This clonotype was observed at least ten times. This rearrangement joins TRBV11-2 to TRBJ1-4; TRBD1 agrees at 10 bases. CDR3 size: 15 residues. The V and J ends lost 4 bases and 6 bases, in that order; junction bases with no gene match: 5. Germline loops: CDR1 SGHAT, CDR2 FQNNGV. In DNA form, the CDR3 reads TGTGCCAGCAGCTCGACAGGGGGCGCGGATGAAAAACTGTTTTTT. Its protein product is CASSSTGGADEKLFF.

This clonotype was seen only a few times. The chain is built from TRBV20-1 and TRBJ1-1, with D unresolved. The CDR3 loop spans 14 amino acids. Germline CDR1 reads DFQATT; CDR2 reads SNEGSKA (reference sequence). V was pared by 3 bases and J by 1 base, with 12 bases between. CDR3 sequence: CSARPPGRNTEAFF. The CDR3 DNA is TGCAGTGCTAGGCCCCCTGGGAGGAACACTGAAGCTTTCTTT.

There are a few counts of this clonotype. V gene TRBV20-1 combines with J gene TRBJ2-7, with 10 positions matching TRBD2. This CDR3 has 18 amino acids. With 3 bases clipped from V and 9 bases from J, the junction kept 23 bases outside the gene matches. The germline V gene encodes CDR1 DFQATT and CDR2 SNEGSKA (reference sequence). CDR3: CSASLLGDITSGTFSQYF. CDR3 coding DNA: TGCAGTGCTAGTCTTCTCGGGGACATAACTAGCGGGACTTTCTCGCAGTACTTC.

The gene calls are TRBV2 and TRBJ1-5, with 7 bases lining up with TRBD1. The V gene's germline CDR1 is SNHLY and CDR2 FYNNEI. The CDR3 has 13 amino acids. V lost 5 bases, J lost 7 bases, and 5 bases stayed unmatched. CDR3 region: CASSSDRVQPQHF. CDR3 coding DNA: TGTGCCAGCAGTAGTGACAGGGTGCAGCCCCAGCATTTT. Supplemented by reference TRBV2 and TRBJ1-5, the full variable domain reads EPEVTQTPSHQVTQMGQEVILRCVPISNHLYFYWYRQILGQKVEFLVSFYNNEISEKSEIFDDQFSVERPDGSNFTLKIRSTKLEDSAMYFCASSSDRVQPQHFGDGTRLSIL.

This chain joins TRBV20-1 and TRBJ2-7, with TRBD2 matching over 13 bases. V was clipped by 1 base and J by 0 bases; unmatched bases: 3. Germline values: CDR1 DFQATT, CDR2 SNEGSKA (reference sequence). This CDR3 has 16 amino acids. CDR3 loop: CSARGTSGGFSYEQYF. CDR3 coding DNA: TGCAGTGCTAGAGGGACTAGCGGGGGTTTCTCCTACGAGCAGTACTTC.

About this clonotype itself: A single base separates this from a much larger clone, so it may be a read error. The J gene is TRBJ2-5, the V gene TRBV7-3; no firm D call. The germline V gene has CDR1 SGHTA and CDR2 FQGTGA. This CDR3 contains 13 residues. The CDR3 DNA reads TGTGCCAGCAGCTTATCTCTATTCGAGACCCGGTACTTC. Its translation: CASSLSLFETRYF.

The rearrangement links TRBV12-3 or TRBV12-4 to TRBJ2-7; 9 bases align to TRBD1. Trimming cost V 9 bases and J 2 bases; bases outside gene matches: 8. CDR3 size: 14 residues. The DNA for the CDR3 is TGTGCCAGAAGCAACAGGGGGCGTCCCTACGAGCAGTACTTC. Encoded protein: CARSNRGRPYEQYF.

Many counts were recorded for this clonotype. The rearrangement links TRBV3-1 to TRBJ1-1; tentative D call: TRBD1 (6 bases). CDR1 and CDR2 from the germline V gene are LGHDT and YNNKEL (reference sequence). The CDR3 is 11 residues long. The V and J ends lost 7 bases and 7 bases respectively, with 10 bases between them. The CDR3 sequence: CASTTGNEAFF. The CDR3 region has the DNA TGTGCCAGCACCACAGGGAATGAAGCTTTCTTT.

The V and J genes are TRBV7-3 and TRBJ2-7, with a weak D call TRBD1 (6 bases). The CDR3 length is 13 residues. Looked up from germline, CDR1 is SGHTA and CDR2 is FQGTGA. V dropped 5 bases and J dropped 9 bases, with 17 bases sitting between them. CDR3 coding DNA: TGTGCCAGCAGCCCGGGGACAACTCCGACGCAGTACTTC. Its translation is CASSPGTTPTQYF.

This clonotype was seen a few times. The chain joins TRBV10-3 to TRBJ2-5, with D perhaps assigned TRBD1 or TRBD2 (5 bases each). The length of the CDR3 is 10 residues. Between the trimmed V and J ends, which lost 11 bases and 5 bases, there was a span of 9 bases. Per the germline V gene, CDR1 is ENHRY and CDR2 is SYGVKD. In DNA form, the CDR3 reads TGTGCCCCTTGGGGGGAGACCCAGTACTTC. Translating it yields CAPWGETQYF.

This rearrangement joins TRBV5-1 to TRBJ1-5; 7 bases fit TRBD1. Germline V gene sequence: CDR1 SGHRS, CDR2 YFSETQ. The CDR3 spans 13 residues. V gave up 4 bases and J gave up 7 bases; unmatched junction bases: 5. The CDR3 loop reads CASSPEGAQPQHF. In DNA form, the CDR3 reads TGCGCCAGCAGCCCGGAGGGGGCACAGCCCCAGCATTTT. The full variable domain, with the rest looked up from reference TRBV5-1 and TRBJ1-5, is KAGVTQTPRYLIKTRGQQVTLSCSPISGHRSVSWYQQTPGQGLQFLFEYFSETQRNKGNFPGRFSGRQFSNSRSEMNVSTLELGDSALYLCASSPEGAQPQHFGDGTRLSIL.

This chain joins TRBV18 and TRBJ2-5; D possibly matches TRBD1 or TRBD2 (5 bases each). The CDR3 has 14 residues. Germline CDR1 KGHSH, CDR2 LQKENI. The V end was cut by 1 base, the J end by 4 bases, with 10 bases between. The CDR3 sequence: CASSPLGTGETQYF. Written as DNA, the CDR3 is TGTGCCAGCTCACCACTGGGGACCGGAGAGACCCAGTACTTC. The full variable domain, in which reference TRBV18 and TRBJ2-5 provide the parts outside the CDR3, is NAGVMQNPRHLVRRRGQEARLRCSPMKGHSHVYWYRQLPEEGLKFMVYLQKENIIDESGMPKERFSAEFPKEGPSILRIQQVVRGDSAAYFCASSPLGTGETQYFGPGTRLLVL.

This clonotype was seen a handful of times. The J gene is TRBJ2-7, the V gene TRBV4-1; 8 bases agree with TRBD2. Germline V gene data show CDR1 as MGHRA and CDR2 as YSYEKL. The CDR3 covers 16 residues. V lost 0 bases to trimming and J lost 2 bases; unmatched junction nucleotides: 6. Here the CDR3 DNA reads TGCGCCAGCAGCCAAGACAGGTGGACTAGCCCCTACGAGCAGTACTTC. This sequence encodes CASSQDRWTSPYEQYF.

J is TRBJ2-7 and V is TRBV7-9, with a tentative D call TRBD2 (5 bases). V was cut by 0 bases and J by 6 bases, with 18 bases left in between. The CDR3 has 16 residues. Germline V lookup: CDR1 SEHNR, CDR2 FQNEAQ (reference sequence). In nucleotides, the CDR3 is TGTGCCAGCAGCTTAGCCCCTTTCCCCGGGAAAGTCGAGCAGTACTTC. This translates into CASSLAPFPGKVEQYF.

This clonotype appeared a few times. This chain connects TRBV20-1 to TRBJ2-3, with TRBD2 identical over 7 bases. Trimming removed 1 base from V and 0 bases from J; junction bases left unmatched: 4. This CDR3 has 15 amino acids. From germline, CDR1 is DFQATT and CDR2 SNEGSKA (reference sequence). CDR3 coding DNA: TGCAGTGCTAGAGTGGGACTAACTAGCACAGATACGCAGTATTTT. Translating it yields CSARVGLTSTDTQYF.

The chain combines TRBV29-1 with TRBJ2-1, with unresolved D. V dropped 3 bases and J dropped 4 bases, with 7 bases sitting between them. Germline values: CDR1 SQVTM, CDR2 ANQGSEA. The CDR3 length is 12 residues. CDR3 sequence (DNA): TGCAGCGTTGACCGGCAGTACAATGAGCAGTTCTTC. Residues: CSVDRQYNEQFF.

This clonotype was picked up a small number of times. The chain links TRBV20-1 to TRBJ2-2, with D possibly TRBD1 on 6 matching bases. The CDR3 runs 13 residues. Germline-derived CDR1 and CDR2 are DFQATT and SNEGSKA (reference sequence). With 5 bases removed from V and 7 bases from J, the gap between germline ends came to 14 bases. CDR3 sequence (DNA): TGCAGTGCTGACCAGGGGCCGGGCGGGGAGCTGTTTTTT. Its protein is CSADQGPGGELFF.

Worth noting for this clonotype: With a much larger clone just one base away, this may be a read error. V usage is TRBV5-6 and J usage is TRBJ2-4, with 7 bases matching TRBD1. This CDR3 contains 16 residues. V was clipped by 2 bases and J by 1 base; unmatched bases: 6. Germline CDR1 and CDR2: SGHDT and YYEEEE. The CDR3 sequence is CASSLSGQVAKNIQYF. The CDR3 nucleotides read TGTGCCAGCAGCTTATCCGGACAGGTGGCCAAAAACATTCAGTACTTC.

This clonotype was observed at least ten times. The chain carries TRBV15 and TRBJ2-3; no clear D gene. The germline CDR1 and CDR2 sequences are LNHNV and YYDKDF (reference sequence). The CDR3 is 15 residues long. Trimming stripped 0 bases from V and 0 bases from J, with 7 bases between. The CDR3 DNA reads as TGTGCCACCAGCAGAGATGGAACTAGCACAGATACGCAGTATTTT. This translates into CATSRDGTSTDTQYF.

The chain couples TRBV10-3 to TRBJ2-7; TRBD2 aligns across 11 bases. Trimming took 2 bases from V and 6 from J; bases not matched to a gene: 12. Germline CDR1 and CDR2: ENHRY and SYGVKD. This CDR3 has 17 residues. In nucleotides, the CDR3 is TGTGCCATCAGTGAGAAGACGACTCCGGGACTAGCGGCCGAGCAGTACTTC. Its translation: CAISEKTTPGLAAEQYF.

This clonotype showed up many times. The chain joins TRBV9 to TRBJ2-1, with 9 bases aligning to TRBD1. CDR1 is SGDLS, CDR2 YYNGEE, per germline. V shed 0 bases and J 7 bases; nucleotides not matched to a gene: 11. The CDR3 is 17 amino acids. The CDR3 DNA sequence: TGTGCCAGCAGCGTAGAAAACTTGGACAGGGGTAGAAATGAGCAGTTCTTC. Its translation: CASSVENLDRGRNEQFF.